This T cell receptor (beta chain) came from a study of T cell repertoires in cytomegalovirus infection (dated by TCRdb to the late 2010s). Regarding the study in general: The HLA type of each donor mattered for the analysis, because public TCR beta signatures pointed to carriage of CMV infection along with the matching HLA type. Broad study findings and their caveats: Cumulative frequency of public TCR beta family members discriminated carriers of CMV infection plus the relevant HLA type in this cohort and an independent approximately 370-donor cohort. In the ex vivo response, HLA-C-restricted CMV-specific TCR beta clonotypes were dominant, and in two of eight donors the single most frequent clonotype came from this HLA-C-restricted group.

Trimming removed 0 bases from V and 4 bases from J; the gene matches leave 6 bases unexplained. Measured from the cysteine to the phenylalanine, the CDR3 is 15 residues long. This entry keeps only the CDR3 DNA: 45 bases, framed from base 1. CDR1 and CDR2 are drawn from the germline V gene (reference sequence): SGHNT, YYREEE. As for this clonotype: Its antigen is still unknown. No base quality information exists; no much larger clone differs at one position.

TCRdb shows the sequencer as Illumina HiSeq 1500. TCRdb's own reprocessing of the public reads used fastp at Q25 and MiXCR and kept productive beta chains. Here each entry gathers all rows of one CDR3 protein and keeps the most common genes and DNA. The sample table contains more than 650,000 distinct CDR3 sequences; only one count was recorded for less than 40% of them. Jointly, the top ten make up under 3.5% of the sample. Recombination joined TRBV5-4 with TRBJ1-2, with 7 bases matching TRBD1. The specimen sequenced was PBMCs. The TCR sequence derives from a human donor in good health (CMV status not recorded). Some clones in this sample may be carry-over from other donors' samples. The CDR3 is CASSLGTGSLYGYTF. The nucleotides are TGTGCCAGCAGCTTGGGGACAGGATCACTCTATGGCTACACCTTC. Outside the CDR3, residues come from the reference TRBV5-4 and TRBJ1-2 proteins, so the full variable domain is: ETGVTQSPTHLIKTRGQQVTLRCSSQSGHNTVSWYQQALGQGPQFIFQYYREEENGRGNFPPRFSGLQFPNYSSELNVNALELDDSALYLCASSLGTGSLYGYTFGSGTRLTVV.